This is a list of T cell receptor beta chains from one sample in a study of T cell repertoires in cytomegalovirus infection. In TCRdb, the reads were re-called with MiXCR into one record per CDR3 protein. The sample carries about 310,000 distinct CDR3 sequences, roughly 15% recorded once. Sample: PBMCs. These receptors were taken from a human donor in good health (CMV status not recorded). Some clones in this sample may be carry-over from other donors' samples. CDR3s leave out the opening cysteine and the closing phenylalanine or tryptophan. Clone size, where shown, is once, few, many, or a class for clones that have expanded.

abundance	v_gene	j_gene	CDR3aa
many	TRBV20-1	TRBJ1-4	SAGDGPNEKLF
few	TRBV28	TRBJ2-3	ASSLWSVTDTQY
NA	TRBV12-3/TRBV12-4	TRBJ1-6	ASSLALSPVGSPLH
NA	TRBV4-2	TRBJ1-2	ASSPDGTGYDYGYT
many	TRBV6-1	TRBJ2-3	ASRGTGADTQY
few	TRBV10-2	TRBJ2-7	ASSEGQTYEQY
many	TRBV7-2	TRBJ1-2	ASSLGQPGDYGYT
few	TRBV12-3/TRBV12-4	TRBJ1-2	ASSLAPGQAGGYT
few	TRBV24-1	TRBJ1-5	ATSGSPGRTNQPQH
NA	TRBV4-2	TRBJ2-7	ASSQGIGQPTKGSYEQY
NA	TRBV20-1	TRBJ2-5	SAYGLAGKETQY
NA	TRBV12-3/TRBV12-4	TRBJ1-2	ASSLERVNYGYT
NA	TRBV4-3	TRBJ2-1	ASSQVLLGLAGTYEQF
NA	TRBV7-9	TRBJ1-4	ASSFTTGATNEKLF
NA	TRBV5-1	TRBJ1-6	ASTFGSDSPLH
few	TRBV6-6	TRBJ1-5	ASQVSNQPQH
many	TRBV6-2/TRBV6-3	TRBJ2-1	ASSPAPQGLAIYNEQF
many	TRBV7-6	TRBJ2-6	ASSLYSGANVLT
few	TRBV7-2	TRBJ1-3	ASSLTSGQDISGNTIY
NA	TRBV24-1	TRBJ2-7	ATSDGLAGTGRGEQY
few	TRBV2	TRBJ1-6	ASSESGGSPLH
NA	TRBV7-8	TRBJ1-2	ASSSQLGNGYT
NA	TRBV28	TRBJ1-6	ASSPGQGRSPLH
few	TRBV6-1	TRBJ2-5	ASSEVSSGRETQY
NA	TRBV7-3	TRBJ1-6	ASSLFSGGGSPLH
NA	TRBV6-5	TRBJ2-3	ASSYSVARGGYSAQY
NA	TRBV20-1	TRBJ1-6	SASGDKSSYNSPLH
many	TRBV12-3/TRBV12-4	TRBJ1-1	ASSLSGRGAEMTEAF
many	TRBV4-2	TRBJ1-2	ASSQEGQRNGYT
few	TRBV12-3/TRBV12-4	TRBJ2-2	ASSLTGFSGTGELF
many	TRBV7-8	TRBJ2-3	ASSKQGTGYSTDTQY
NA	TRBV28	TRBJ1-2	ASSVRDNSYT
NA	TRBV4-2	TRBJ2-7	ASSQGQGSNEQY
many	TRBV7-9	TRBJ1-6	ASSLRTGNSPLH
few	TRBV25-1	TRBJ2-7	ASSKGQGANEQY
many	TRBV6-6	TRBJ1-1	ASSLTRQNTEAF
few	TRBV20-1	TRBJ1-1	SAKTGSLNTEAF
few	TRBV7-2	TRBJ2-5	ASSLIGGAWETQY
many	TRBV11-2	TRBJ2-5	ASSLDAGLTQY
many	TRBV12-3/TRBV12-4	TRBJ1-5	ASSLFSNQPQH
NA	TRBV20-1	TRBJ1-5	SARDGSNQPQH
few	TRBV14	TRBJ2-5	ASSQDWRETQY
NA	TRBV2	TRBJ2-1	ASSTGTASREQF
NA	TRBV2	TRBJ1-5	ASSERRGQGGGQPQH
few	TRBV2	TRBJ1-5	ASSGRGSNQPQH
many	TRBV2	TRBJ2-3	ASRRDYTDTQY
few	TRBV7-8	TRBJ1-5	ASSLAQGRQPQH
many	TRBV7-2	TRBJ1-4	ASSLQSSTNEKLF
many	TRBV11-3	TRBJ1-5	ASSFPDREVQPQH
many	TRBV7-2	TRBJ1-2	ASSSPGQGPNYGYT
NA	TRBV6-2/TRBV6-3	TRBJ2-1	ASRRLWQGSYNEQF
few	TRBV28	TRBJ2-4	ASSRSGVAKNIQY
NA	TRBV6-1	TRBJ2-1	ASSPTPPGRGDEQF
few	TRBV5-6	TRBJ2-7	ASSFGPGRSAYEQY
few	TRBV6-1	TRBJ2-3	ASSHDGAFEADTQY
many	TRBV11-2	TRBJ1-6	ASSPSGTATAYNSPLH